This record looks at one TCR beta chain sequence and its context. What this receptor recognizes is not known. Per-base qualities were not stored, and no clone one base away is much larger. The sample comes from a study of T cell responses to AZD1222 COVID-19 vaccine listed by TCRdb under 2021. About the investigation overall: AZD1222 recipients with second doses at about 4 weeks or about 12 weeks were pooled, because spike-specific TCR depth and breadth did not differ between schedules. Trial participants were enrolled by age into 18-55, 56-69 and 70-plus year subgroups, with around 140, 26 and 57 TCR-sequenced participants respectively. TCR sequencing was performed for fewer than 250 trial participants, of whom around 200 were given two doses of AZD1222 and approximately 26 were given two doses of MenACWY control vaccine. What the study reported, not specific to this receptor: CD4 TCRs associated with the vaccine covered the entire spike protein, and the dominant responses were in regions 160-218 and 743-854. Because no day 14 peak-response samples were available, repertoires were characterized only after the peak T cell response. After two AZD1222 doses, spike-specific TCR breadth and depth were significantly higher than at day 0 and than in MenACWY recipients. Most participants were white British and females outnumbered males, and the authors suggested that clonal diversity may have been underestimated. Conclusions about previously exposed vaccinees were limited because only six AZD1222 recipients were SARS-CoV-2 seropositive at baseline. In the small 56-69-year group, the increase in depth fell short of significance, most likely because of low power. Reportedly, close to half of the unique spike-specific TCRs recognized epitopes lying outside the regions that are mutated in the B.1.351 and B.1.1.7 variants.

V is reduced by 4 bases and J by 3 bases, leaving a spacing of 18 bases between them. The CDR3 spans 16 residues, from the cysteine through the phenylalanine. The sequence is cut down to CDR3 DNA, 48 bases in frame from base 1. CDR1 is given as KGHDR and CDR2 as SFDVKD, both from the germline V gene. The CDR3 regions of human TCRbeta chains were analyzed by immunosequencing. Processing in the source paper ran as follows. Repertoire TCRs were checked for matches against a reference library of SARS-CoV-2-specific TCRs that had been generated using the MIRA antigen-specificity platform. Breadth meant the fraction of unique TCRs that were SARS-CoV-2-associated, whereas depth meant the fraction of total T cells that were SARS-CoV-2-associated. Using the MIRA data, every spike-specific TCR was mapped to the spike region that the TCR reacted to and assigned to either a CD4 or a CD8 class. Log10-transformed breadth and depth values were compared by one-way ANOVA with Sidak's multiple comparisons tests. Imported from immuneACCESS, the table was reduced by TCRdb to in-frame sequences with V and J called. These copies leave out some clones; in studies compared against another copy, an unresolved V gene accounts for under half, and the cause of the remainder is not known. The V and J calls and the clone size are those of that table, but D and trimming were determined from the DNA. A total of 180,000 or so clones appear in this sample, approximately 94% of them only once. Of the sample, 2.5% to 3% falls within the top ten clones.

This sample's time point label indicates: baseline before first vaccination. Samples from vaccinated people were obtained from the UK trials COV001 and COV002, which included a single-blind randomized controlled phase 2/3 trial of AZD1222 (ChAdOx1 nCoV-19) in healthy adults. For TCRbeta chain sequencing, PBMC samples from trial participants were taken at day 0 and at day 28 after the second dose. This clonotype was sampled from an adult in good health. Recombination joined TRBV24-1 with TRBJ2-7; TRBD1 is a possible D gene, resting on 6 matching bases. Sample: peripheral blood, taken on day 0 of AZD1222 vaccination. The DNA reads as follows: TGTGCCACCAGTGACTCAGGGGCCCGATCCCACTACGAGCAGTACTTC. Translated, it reads CATSDSGARSHYEQYF.